A selection of T cell receptor beta chains follows, all from one sample in a study of T cell responses to AZD1222 COVID-19 vaccine. TCRdb keeps only in-frame clones here, not all; method: immunoSEQ multiplex PCR. The sample contains 120,000 to 150,000 clones, over 85% of which appear only once. The sample in question was peripheral blood, obtained 28 days after the second AZD1222 dose. These receptors were collected from an adult who received the AZD1222 COVID-19 vaccine. Each CDR3 is given with its conserved first and last residue. The D gene is left open where the match is weak.

v_gene	d_gene	len	j_gene	CDR3aa	CDR3nt
TRBV2	.	14	TRBJ1-1	CASSPRGMNTEAFF	TGTGCCAGCAGTCCCCGGGGTATGAACACTGAAGCTTTCTTT
TRBV19	.	17	TRBJ1-1	CASSIDGLGVRNTEAFF	TGTGCCAGTAGTATAGATGGTTTAGGGGTAAGAAACACTGAAGCTTTCTTT
TRBV4-1	.	13	TRBJ2-3	CASTDTLTDTQYF	TGCGCCAGCACGGACACCCTCACAGATACGCAGTATTTT
TRBV29-1	TRBD1	15	TRBJ1-1	CSVVGEGASNTEAFF	TGCAGCGTTGTAGGGGAGGGGGCTTCGAACACTGAAGCTTTCTTT
TRBV28	.	13	TRBJ2-1	CASSLPGGNEQFF	TGTGCCAGCAGTTTACCCGGGGGTAATGAGCAGTTCTTC
TRBV7-9	.	14	TRBJ1-1	CASVGPQGNTEAFF	TGTGCCAGCGTTGGTCCACAGGGGAACACTGAAGCTTTCTTT
TRBV6-2/TRBV6-3	.	17	TRBJ1-1	CASSYGDPASVHAEAFF	TGTGCCAGCAGTTACGGGGACCCGGCCTCGGTACACGCTGAAGCTTTCTTT
TRBV7-9	TRBD2	17	TRBJ2-7	CASSLGPGLAIAYEQYF	TGTGCCAGCAGCTTAGGACCGGGACTAGCGATAGCCTACGAGCAGTACTTC
TRBV28	.	20	TRBJ2-1	CASTPNHLKGRRQGYNEQFF	TGTGCCAGCACCCCCAATCACTTGAAGGGTCGGAGGCAGGGCTACAATGAGCAGTTCTTC
TRBV7-9	TRBD2	15	TRBJ2-7	CASSLVAGPFAEQYF	TGTGCCAGCAGCTTAGTAGCGGGACCTTTCGCCGAGCAGTACTTC